This passage covers 3 T cell receptor beta chains from one sample sequenced in a study of blood T cell repertoires in COVID-19. Method: immunoSEQ multiplex PCR; TCRdb's copy keeps in-frame clones and lacks some. The sample holds about 140,000 clones; about 80% are singletons and the top ten take 1.5% to 2%. The material sequenced was PBMCs or T cells enriched from blood (not recorded which). These receptors came from a woman aged 18-29 years who had been exposed to COVID-19.

The rearrangement links TRBV6-5 to TRBJ1-1; D call uncertain. CDR1 is MNHEY and CDR2 is SVGAGI in the germline V gene. The V end lost 4 bases, the J end lost 8 bases, and 17 bases lay between the germline ends. The CDR3 totals 14 residues. CDR3 sequence reads: CASSSTNKYGEAFF. In DNA, the CDR3 is TGTGCCAGCAGTTCAACTAATAAGTATGGGGAAGCTTTCTTT.

V is TRBV5-8 and J is TRBJ2-1; D not resolved. The germline V and J ends were trimmed by 5 bases and 0 bases, with 12 bases remaining between them. CDR1 is SGHTS and CDR2 is YDEGEE in the germline V gene. This CDR3 contains 15 residues. The CDR3 DNA sequence: TGTGCCAGCAGAGTCTCTGGCCGCTCCTACAATGAGCAGTTCTTC. Translation: CASRVSGRSYNEQFF.

The rearrangement uses TRBV9 and TRBJ1-3; D not resolved. This CDR3 has 16 amino acids. V gave up 0 bases and J gave up 4 bases, with 14 bases separating them. Germline V gene data show CDR1 as SGDLS and CDR2 as YYNGEE. This CDR3 is CASSVVSFGAGNTIYF. The CDR3, as DNA: TGTGCCAGCAGCGTAGTCTCCTTCGGTGCCGGAAACACCATATATTTT.